A single sample is the source of the 23 T cell receptor beta chains below, sequenced in a study of blood T cells in healthy people across ages. Through a sample-barcoded 5' primer and a J-beta primer mix, a second PCR was run for about 6 to 11 cycles. MiXCR, applied by TCRdb to the 5' RACE reads, yields one record per CDR3 protein. Of 710,000 or so distinct CDR3 sequences in the sample, about a fifth were seen once. Source material: blood. The receptors stem from a man between 65 and 85 years old in good health.

The chain combines TRBV20-1 with TRBJ2-1; maybe TRBD1 (5 bases). CDR3 length equals 14 residues. With 2 bases removed from V and 2 bases from J, the gap between germline ends came to 10 bases. The germline V gene has CDR1 DFQATT and CDR2 SNEGSKA (reference sequence). CDR3: CSARFGATYNEQFF. Here the CDR3 DNA reads TGCAGTGCTAGATTTGGGGCAACCTACAATGAGCAGTTCTTC.

The CDR3 protein is CASSDYGPTNTDTQYF. CDR3 nucleotides: TGCGCCAGCAGCGACTACGGGCCAACAAACACAGATACGCAGTATTTT. The chain joins TRBV5-1 to TRBJ2-3, with a tentative D call TRBD2 (5 bases). This CDR3 region has 16 residues. V lost 4 bases to trimming and J lost 2 bases, with 17 bases between them. The V gene's germline CDR1 is SGHRS and CDR2 YFSETQ.

The rearrangement links TRBV20-1 to TRBJ1-2, with D hard to call. V was clipped by 2 bases and J by 0 bases, with 13 bases between them. The CDR3 loop spans 15 amino acids. CDR1 DFQATT and CDR2 SNEGSKA come from the germline V gene (reference sequence). In nucleotides, the CDR3 is TGCAGTGCTAGACCCCCCGTGACCGCTAACTATGGCTACACCTTC. Amino acids: CSARPPVTANYGYTF.

V usage is TRBV12-3 or TRBV12-4 and J usage is TRBJ2-7; possibly TRBD2 for D (5 bases). The CDR3 length is 14 residues. Between the trimmed V and J ends, which lost 8 bases and 5 bases, there was a span of 19 bases. The CDR3 protein is CASGTPNQRNEQYF. In nucleotides, the CDR3 is TGTGCCAGCGGAACGCCCAACCAGCGGAACGAGCAGTACTTC.

The rearrangement links TRBV5-1 to TRBJ2-7; D uncertain. This CDR3 region has 15 residues. V lost 2 bases to trimming and J lost 0 bases, with 12 bases between them. CDR1 and CDR2 (germline): SGHRS, YFSETQ. The CDR3 loop reads CASSLTQDLSYEQYF. The CDR3 DNA sequence: TGCGCCAGCAGCTTAACCCAGGACCTCTCCTACGAGCAGTACTTC.

Written as DNA, the CDR3 is TGCAGCTTCACCCTGGGGCAGGGGGCCTACGAGCAGTACTTC. The encoded protein is CSFTLGQGAYEQYF. The V and J genes are TRBV29-1 and TRBJ2-7; TRBD1 matches at 7 bases. J gave up 2 bases and V 8 bases, and 12 bases lay outside the gene matches. Germline V gives CDR1 SQVTM, CDR2 ANQGSEA. There are 14 residues in the CDR3.

In this sample, this clonotype turned up a few times. The CDR3 coding sequence is TGTGCCAGCAGCGTGGAGGCTAACACTGAAGCTTTCTTT. Its protein is CASSVEANTEAFF. The J gene is TRBJ1-1, the V gene TRBV9, with D unclear. Germline assignment: CDR1 SGDLS and CDR2 YYNGEE. The CDR3 consists of 13 residues. Trimming removed 2 bases at V and 2 bases at J, with 7 bases between.

This chain links TRBV10-1 with TRBJ2-7; D perhaps matches TRBD1 (5 bases). Germline-derived CDR1 and CDR2 are WNHNN and SYGVQD (reference sequence). The CDR3 extends over 13 amino acids. The germline V and J ends were trimmed by 4 bases and 3 bases, with 10 bases remaining between them. The CDR3 spells CASSVARDYEQYF. CDR3 sequence (DNA): TGCGCCAGCAGTGTCGCCAGGGACTACGAGCAGTACTTC.

This clonotype was observed a handful of times. The CDR3: CSAGFYEQFF. CDR3 DNA: TGCAGTGCTGGATTCTATGAGCAGTTCTTC. The chain carries TRBV20-1 and TRBJ2-1; D unresolved. The CDR3 totals 10 residues. The germline CDR1 and CDR2 sequences are DFQATT and SNEGSKA (reference sequence). V shed 5 bases and J shed 8 bases, with 7 bases lying between them.

This clonotype was seen ten or more times. The CDR3: CASSAPGLSYNEQFF. The CDR3, as DNA: TGTGCCAGCAGCGCGCCGGGACTATCCTACAATGAGCAGTTCTTC. The V and J genes are TRBV3-1 and TRBJ2-1; 7 positions match TRBD2. The CDR3 is 15 amino acids. J was trimmed by 1 base and V by 5 bases; bases with no gene match: 5. Germline CDR1 is LGHDT and CDR2 is YNNKEL (reference sequence).

The chain carries TRBV27 and TRBJ2-1, with TRBD2 matching over 11 bases. Germline CDR1 MNHEY, CDR2 SMNVEV (reference sequence). Unmatched junction bases numbered 13, after V lost 3 bases and J lost 6 bases. The CDR3 extends over 18 amino acids. The CDR3, as DNA: TGTGCCAGCAGTTTTCTGGCCAGCACCGGGACTAGCGGCAATGAGCAGTTCTTC. Residues: CASSFLASTGTSGNEQFF.

The V call is TRBV24-1, the J call TRBJ2-7, with 10 bases matching TRBD1. CDR1 and CDR2 (germline): KGHDR, SFDVKD. The CDR3 covers 15 residues. J lost 0 bases, V lost 9 bases, and 7 bases had no gene match. The CDR3 region has the DNA TGTGCCACCCAATCCGGGACAGGGGCCTCCTACGAGCAGTACGTC. Translating gives CATQSGTGASYEQYV.

The sample holds a few counts of this clonotype. The CDR3 sequence: CASSWTTTSTDTQYF. Written as DNA, the CDR3 is TGTGCCAGCAGTTGGACTACCACTAGCACAGATACGCAGTATTTT. The chain employs TRBV6-2 or TRBV6-3 and TRBJ2-3; TRBD2 might be the D (6 bases). This CDR3 spans 15 amino acids. V was cut by 4 bases and J by 0 bases, with 11 bases left in between. From germline, CDR1 is MNHEY and CDR2 SVGEGT.

Notes on this clonotype: Germline is not matched at one junction end, which may reflect a read error. The genes are TRBV2 and TRBJ2-3; possibly TRBD2 for D (6 bases). Per the germline V gene, CDR1 is SNHLY and CDR2 is FYNNEI. This CDR3 has 16 residues. The DNA of the CDR3 is TGTGCCAGCAGCGCGGGTCTGGGTAGCGGCACAGGTACGCAGTATTTT. The encoded protein is CASSAGLGSGTGTQYF. The whole variable domain, remainder taken from reference TRBV2 and TRBJ2-3, is EPEVTQTPSHQVTQMGQEVILRCVPISNHLYFYWYRQILGQKVEFLVSFYNNEISEKSEIFDDQFSVERPDGSNFTLKIRSTKLEDSAMYFCASSAGLGSGTGTQYFGPGTRLTVL.

V usage is TRBV7-2 and J usage is TRBJ1-2, with TRBD1 identical over 7 bases. Germline values: CDR1 SGHTA, CDR2 FQGNSA. V shed 4 bases and J 2 bases; nucleotides not matched to a gene: 7. The CDR3 spans 15 residues. The DNA for the CDR3 is TGTGCCAGCAGCTCCCACAGGGGACCCAACTATGGCTACACCTTC. Translated: CASSSHRGPNYGYTF.

This clonotype has ten or more counts. V gene TRBV7-2 combines with J gene TRBJ2-7; a weak D match, TRBD1 (6 bases). The CDR3 sequence is 13 residues long. The germline V gene has CDR1 SGHTA and CDR2 FQGNSA. The V gene lost 2 bases and the J gene lost 6 bases, with 11 bases spanning the gap. CDR3 sequence: CASSLFEGGEQYV. The CDR3 DNA sequence: TGTGCCAGCAGCTTATTTGAAGGGGGCGAGCAGTACGTC.

In this sample, this clonotype turned up a few times. The chain carries TRBV21-1 and TRBJ2-3; the D call TRBD1 from the table was never checked on the DNA. TRBV21-1 is noted as a pseudogene. The CDR3 covers 15 residues. This CDR3 is CASSIWTASTDTQYF. CDR3 in DNA: TGTGCCAGCAGCATATGGACAGCTAGCACAGATACGCAGTATTTT.

The rearrangement links TRBV19 to TRBJ1-2; 8 bases are a match to TRBD1. With 7 bases clipped from V and 4 bases from J, the junction kept 14 bases outside the gene matches. The CDR3 extends over 16 amino acids. CDR1 LNHDA and CDR2 SQIVND come from the germline V gene (reference sequence). The CDR3 is CASTPYPTGGSYGYTF. The CDR3 nucleotides read TGTGCCAGTACCCCCTATCCTACAGGGGGTAGCTATGGCTACACCTTC.

This clonotype was seen a handful of times. The gene calls are TRBV5-1 and TRBJ2-1; D gene unclear. Germline assignment: CDR1 SGHRS and CDR2 YFSETQ. CDR3 length: 16 amino acids. V was pared by 0 bases and J by 0 bases, with 10 bases between. The CDR3 spells CASSLVPASSYNEQFF. The CDR3 DNA reads TGCGCCAGCAGCTTGGTCCCGGCTAGCTCCTACAATGAGCAGTTCTTC.

This chain connects TRBV13 to TRBJ2-3; 11 bases are a match to TRBD2. Per germline, CDR1 PRHDT and CDR2 FYEKMQ (reference sequence). With 4 bases clipped from V and 2 bases from J, the junction kept 5 bases outside the gene matches. The CDR3 totals 16 residues. The CDR3 region has the DNA TGTGCCAGCAGCTCGACTAGCGGGGCCTCCACAGATACGCAGTATTTT. Translating it yields CASSSTSGASTDTQYF.

The chain combines TRBV20-1 with TRBJ2-7, with D perhaps TRBD1 (5 bases). The ends were cut back, 2 bases at V and 1 base at J, with 9 bases in the middle. The CDR3 totals 13 residues. CDR1 DFQATT and CDR2 SNEGSKA come from the germline V gene (reference sequence). CDR3 sequence: CSARRGLSYEQYF. In DNA, the CDR3 is TGCAGTGCTAGAAGGGGCCTTTCCTACGAGCAGTACTTC.

There are a few counts of this clonotype. The chain has TRBV19 and TRBJ2-2; D remains unclear. Germline CDR1 LNHDA, CDR2 SQIVND (reference sequence). CDR3 size: 13 residues. V shed 4 bases and J shed 4 bases, with 7 bases lying between them. The CDR3 reads CASSTAGTGELFF. The CDR3 DNA follows: TGTGCCAGTAGTACCGCAGGCACCGGGGAGCTGTTTTTT.

J is TRBJ1-1 and V is TRBV10-2; D unresolved. The germline V gene encodes CDR1 WSHSY and CDR2 SAAADI. The V gene lost 4 bases and the J gene lost 4 bases, with 10 bases spanning the gap. This CDR3 is built from 13 residues. CDR3 nucleotide sequence: TGCGCCAGCAGTGTTGGGTATTCCACTGAAGCTTTCTTT. It codes for CASSVGYSTEAFF.